The clone carrying this T cell receptor beta chain has just a few counts. The study amplified TCR beta CDR3 regions using RNA transcripts. The workflow started with a first-round RT-PCR run with HTBI primers and then moved on to a second-round multiplex PCR. TCRdb itself ran the multiplex PCR reads through MiXCR, one entry per CDR3 protein. Among about 740,000 distinct CDR3 sequences listed, approximately 40% were seen once. This record belongs to a study of Graves' ophthalmopathy and Graves' hyperthyroidism. Trimming left V 0 bases short and J 7 bases short, with 9 bases between. The germline gives CDR1 LGHNA, CDR2 YNFKEQ. This CDR3 region has 14 residues. CAS ≥3, NOSPECS ≥4, moderate-to-severe activity and duration under 3 months marked donors with ophthalmopathy.

This sequence originates from an adult man with Graves' ophthalmopathy. The chain has TRBV4-2 and TRBJ2-2; D gene unclear. Material: peripheral blood. The CDR3 spells CASSQDGVGGELFF. The CDR3 DNA follows: TGTGCCAGCAGCCAAGATGGGGTAGGCGGGGAGCTGTTTTTT.